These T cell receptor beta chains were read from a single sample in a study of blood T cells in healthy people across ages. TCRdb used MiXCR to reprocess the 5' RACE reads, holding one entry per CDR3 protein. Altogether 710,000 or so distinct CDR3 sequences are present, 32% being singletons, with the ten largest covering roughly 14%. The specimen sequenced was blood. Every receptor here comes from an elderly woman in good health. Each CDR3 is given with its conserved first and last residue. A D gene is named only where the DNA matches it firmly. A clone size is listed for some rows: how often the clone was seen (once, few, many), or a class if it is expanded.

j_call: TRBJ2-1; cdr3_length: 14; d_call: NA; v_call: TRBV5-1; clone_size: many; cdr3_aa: CASSSGTVLGEQFF; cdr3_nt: TGCGCCAGCAGCTCGGGGACCGTACTTGGTGAGCAGTTCTTC
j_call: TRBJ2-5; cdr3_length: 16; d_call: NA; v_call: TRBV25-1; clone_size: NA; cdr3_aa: CASSPTRGRRGETQYF; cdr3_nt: TGTGCCAGCAGCCCCACGCGGGGCAGACGGGGAGAGACCCAGTACTTC
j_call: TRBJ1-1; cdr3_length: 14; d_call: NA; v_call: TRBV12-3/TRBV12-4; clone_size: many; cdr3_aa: CASIPPYRNTEAFF; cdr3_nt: TGTGCCAGCATTCCCCCCTACAGGAACACTGAAGCTTTCTTT
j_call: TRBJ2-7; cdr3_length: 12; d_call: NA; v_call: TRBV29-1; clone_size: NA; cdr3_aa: CSVAGGSYEQYF; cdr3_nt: TGCAGCGTTGCAGGGGGGTCCTACGAGCAGTACTTC
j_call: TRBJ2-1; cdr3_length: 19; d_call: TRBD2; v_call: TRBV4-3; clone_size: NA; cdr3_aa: CASSHPPLTLAGDSNEQFF; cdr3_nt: TGCGCCAGCAGCCACCCCCCTTTGACTTTAGCGGGGGACTCCAATGAGCAGTTCTTC
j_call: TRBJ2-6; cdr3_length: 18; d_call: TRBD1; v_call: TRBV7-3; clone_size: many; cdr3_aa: CATAPPGQGYGGANVLTF; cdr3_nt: TGTGCCACCGCCCCTCCGGGACAGGGGTACGGAGGGGCCAACGTCCTGACTTTC
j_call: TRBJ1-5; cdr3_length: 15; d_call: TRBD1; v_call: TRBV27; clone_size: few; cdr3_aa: CASSSGQGYNQPQHF; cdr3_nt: TGTGCCAGCAGTTCGGGACAGGGATACAATCAGCCCCAGCATTTT
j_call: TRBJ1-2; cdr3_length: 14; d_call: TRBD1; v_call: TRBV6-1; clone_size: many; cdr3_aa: CASTLTGPNYGYTF; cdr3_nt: TGTGCCAGCACCTTGACAGGGCCTAACTATGGCTACACCTTC
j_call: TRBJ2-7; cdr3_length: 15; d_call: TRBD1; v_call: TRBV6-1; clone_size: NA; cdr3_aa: CASSEVGTGSYEQYF; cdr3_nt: TGTGCCAGCAGTGAAGTCGGGACAGGCTCCTACGAGCAGTACTTC
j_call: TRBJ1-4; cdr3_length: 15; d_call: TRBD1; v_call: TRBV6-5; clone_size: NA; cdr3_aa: CASSYGGTAGEKLFF; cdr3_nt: TGCGCCAGCAGTTACGGGGGGACAGCGGGTGAAAAACTGTTTTTT
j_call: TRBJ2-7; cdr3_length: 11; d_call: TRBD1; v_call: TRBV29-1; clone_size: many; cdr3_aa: CSVRGLYEQYF; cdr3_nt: TGCAGTGTAAGGGGGCTCTACGAGCAGTACTTC
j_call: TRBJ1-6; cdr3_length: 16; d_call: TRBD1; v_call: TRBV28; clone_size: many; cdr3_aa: CASSFGTTGLHSPLHF; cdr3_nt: TGTGCCAGCAGTTTCGGGACGACAGGGTTGCATTCACCCCTCCACTTT